The rows below give T cell receptor beta chains drawn from one sample of a study of T cell repertoires in cytomegalovirus infection. For these TCRs, the target antigens are not known. Using its own MiXCR run on the reads, TCRdb lists one record per CDR3 protein. The sample records roughly 350,000 distinct CDR3 sequences, approximately 35% being singletons. The starting material was cultured PBMCs, obtained from culture after CMV antigen stimulation. The source of these receptors is a human donor in good health (CMV status not recorded). Some clones in this sample may be carry-over from other donors' samples. The CDR3 runs from the conserved cysteine through the conserved F or W. Each record gives: D gene, J gene, V gene, clone size, CDR3 DNA, CDR3 protein. A D gene is named only where the DNA matches it firmly. Size is omitted from some rows. Given values are once, few, many or a class for expanded clones.

D gene: -; J gene: TRBJ2-3; V gene: TRBV6-6; clone size: -; CDR3 DNA: TGTGCCAGCAGACCTTTAGACGGGGCGGCAGATACGCAGTATTTT; CDR3 protein: CASRPLDGAADTQYF
D gene: -; J gene: TRBJ2-2; V gene: TRBV7-6; clone size: few; CDR3 DNA: TGTGCCAGCAGCTTAGACAGTAGAGGGGAGCTGTTTTTT; CDR3 protein: CASSLDSRGELFF
D gene: TRBD2; J gene: TRBJ2-7; V gene: TRBV20-1; clone size: once; CDR3 DNA: TGCAGTGCTAGGGGACTAGCGGGAATTTACGAGCAGTACTTC; CDR3 protein: CSARGLAGIYEQYF
D gene: -; J gene: TRBJ2-3; V gene: TRBV24-1; clone size: -; CDR3 DNA: TGTGCCACCAGTGATAAGACTAGAACGGGCACAGATACGCAGTATTTT; CDR3 protein: CATSDKTRTGTDTQYF
D gene: -; J gene: TRBJ1-2; V gene: TRBV29-1; clone size: few; CDR3 DNA: TGCAGCGCCCGGGACACGGCCGATGGCTACACCTTC; CDR3 protein: CSARDTADGYTF
D gene: TRBD2; J gene: TRBJ2-5; V gene: TRBV15; clone size: -; CDR3 DNA: TGTGCCACCAGCATGCCCTTAGCGGGAGGGGAGACCCAGTACTTC; CDR3 protein: CATSMPLAGGETQYF
D gene: TRBD1; J gene: TRBJ2-5; V gene: TRBV4-1; clone size: -; CDR3 DNA: TGCGCCAGCAGCCAAATTCTGACAGGGGGAGAAGGGACCCAGTACTTC; CDR3 protein: CASSQILTGGEGTQYF
D gene: -; J gene: TRBJ1-1; V gene: TRBV29-1; clone size: -; CDR3 DNA: TGCAGCGTGGGCGGGGGGCAGACTGAAGCTTTCTTT; CDR3 protein: CSVGGGQTEAFF
D gene: -; J gene: TRBJ1-5; V gene: TRBV6-2/TRBV6-3; clone size: -; CDR3 DNA: TGTGCCAGCAGTTACGGGCCAGTCCGTAGCAATCAGCCCCAGCATTTT; CDR3 protein: CASSYGPVRSNQPQHF
D gene: TRBD1; J gene: TRBJ2-5; V gene: TRBV6-6; clone size: -; CDR3 DNA: TGTGCCAGCAGCCTACGACTACCGGGACAGCAAGAGACCCAGTACTTC; CDR3 protein: CASSLRLPGQQETQYF
D gene: -; J gene: TRBJ2-5; V gene: TRBV7-2; clone size: few; CDR3 DNA: TGTGCCAGCAGCTTAGATTCCGGGACCGGGGAGACCCAGTACTTC; CDR3 protein: CASSLDSGTGETQYF
D gene: TRBD1; J gene: TRBJ2-7; V gene: TRBV7-8; clone size: -; CDR3 DNA: TGTGCCAGCAGCCTGGGACAGGGGGCGCGAGCGGGAGACTACTACGAGCAGTACTTC; CDR3 protein: CASSLGQGARAGDYYEQYF
D gene: -; J gene: TRBJ1-1; V gene: TRBV11-2; clone size: -; CDR3 DNA: TGTGCCAGCAGCTTATATCGCCAGGGATCCACTGAAGCTTTCTTT; CDR3 protein: CASSLYRQGSTEAFF
D gene: -; J gene: TRBJ1-5; V gene: TRBV28; clone size: -; CDR3 DNA: TGTGCCAGCAGTTCTCGGCCCCGGACGGTTTTTCAGCCCCAGCATTTT; CDR3 protein: CASSSRPRTVFQPQHF
D gene: -; J gene: TRBJ1-1; V gene: TRBV6-1; clone size: few; CDR3 DNA: TGTGCCAGCAACCCCCAAGAGGCTTTCTTT; CDR3 protein: CASNPQEAFF
D gene: -; J gene: TRBJ1-1; V gene: TRBV7-2; clone size: -; CDR3 DNA: TGTGCCAGCAGCTTACAAGGGGACGGGACCATTGAAGCTTTCTTT; CDR3 protein: CASSLQGDGTIEAFF
D gene: -; J gene: TRBJ2-3; V gene: TRBV20-1; clone size: -; CDR3 DNA: TGCAGTGCAGGCGCCGACTCGGGTGGTACAGATACGCAGTATTTT; CDR3 protein: CSAGADSGGTDTQYF
D gene: TRBD1; J gene: TRBJ1-2; V gene: TRBV12-5; clone size: -; CDR3 DNA: TGTGCTAGTGGTGGGGGGACAGGGGTCTATGGCTACACCTTC; CDR3 protein: CASGGGTGVYGYTF
D gene: -; J gene: TRBJ1-3; V gene: TRBV6-1; clone size: -; CDR3 DNA: TGTGCCAGCAGTGAACAGGGGTATATGAGAAACACCATATATTTT; CDR3 protein: CASSEQGYMRNTIYF
D gene: TRBD1; J gene: TRBJ1-3; V gene: TRBV7-8; clone size: -; CDR3 DNA: TGTGCCAGCAGCCCCCGGGACAGGGGATTTTCTGGAAACACCATATATTTT; CDR3 protein: CASSPRDRGFSGNTIYF
D gene: -; J gene: TRBJ1-5; V gene: TRBV6-1; clone size: few; CDR3 DNA: TGTGCCAGCAGCCAAACCAGCAATCAGCCCCAGCATTTT; CDR3 protein: CASSQTSNQPQHF
D gene: -; J gene: TRBJ1-1; V gene: TRBV6-4; clone size: -; CDR3 DNA: TGTGCCAGCAGTGTCTTGGAAGGGACTGAAGCTTTCTTT; CDR3 protein: CASSVLEGTEAFF
D gene: -; J gene: TRBJ2-1; V gene: TRBV28; clone size: -; CDR3 DNA: TGTGCCAGCAGTGGGAGGGGCGGGGGCCTTAGCTCCTACAATGAGCAGTTCTTC; CDR3 protein: CASSGRGGGLSSYNEQFF
D gene: -; J gene: TRBJ2-1; V gene: TRBV11-2; clone size: few; CDR3 DNA: TGTGCCAGCAGCGGGAGGCCGTCCTACAATGAGCAGTTCTTC; CDR3 protein: CASSGRPSYNEQFF
D gene: TRBD2; J gene: TRBJ2-1; V gene: TRBV27; clone size: -; CDR3 DNA: TGTGCCAGCAGTTTCGGGACTAGCATTGAGCAGTTCTTC; CDR3 protein: CASSFGTSIEQFF
D gene: -; J gene: TRBJ2-3; V gene: TRBV28; clone size: -; CDR3 DNA: TGTGCCAGCAGTTTATGGGGCGAGCAGGCAGTTACTAGCACAGATACGCAGTATTTT; CDR3 protein: CASSLWGEQAVTSTDTQYF
D gene: TRBD2; J gene: TRBJ2-4; V gene: TRBV19; clone size: many; CDR3 DNA: TGTGCCAGTAGTATAGGGACTAGCGGGAGGAACATTCAGTACTTC; CDR3 protein: CASSIGTSGRNIQYF
D gene: -; J gene: TRBJ2-3; V gene: TRBV7-2; clone size: few; CDR3 DNA: TGTGCCAGCAGCTTAGCGCCCGGGGCCTCAGATACGCAGTATTTT; CDR3 protein: CASSLAPGASDTQYF
D gene: -; J gene: TRBJ2-3; V gene: TRBV7-9; clone size: few; CDR3 DNA: TGTGCCAGCAGCGCATTACGTCGTGGAGATACGCAGTATTTT; CDR3 protein: CASSALRRGDTQYF
D gene: -; J gene: TRBJ2-1; V gene: TRBV7-3; clone size: few; CDR3 DNA: TGTGCCAGCAGCTTAACGATCGGAGTAGCCAATGAGCAGTTCTTC; CDR3 protein: CASSLTIGVANEQFF
D gene: TRBD2; J gene: TRBJ2-7; V gene: TRBV6-2/TRBV6-3; clone size: few; CDR3 DNA: TGTGCCAGCAGGGGCACTAGCGGGAGCTCCTACGAGCAGTACTTC; CDR3 protein: CASRGTSGSSYEQYF
D gene: TRBD2; J gene: TRBJ2-3; V gene: TRBV7-2; clone size: -; CDR3 DNA: TGTGCCAGCAGCGTTGGCGATGGGGGGGCAGATACGCAGTATTTT; CDR3 protein: CASSVGDGGADTQYF
D gene: TRBD1; J gene: TRBJ1-2; V gene: TRBV18; clone size: few; CDR3 DNA: TGTGCCAGCTCACCAGGGACAGGGGTGAGCGGCTACACCTTC; CDR3 protein: CASSPGTGVSGYTF
D gene: TRBD2; J gene: TRBJ2-1; V gene: TRBV9; clone size: few; CDR3 DNA: TGTGCCAGCAGCTCTAGCGGGGACTCCTACAATGAGCAGTTCTTC; CDR3 protein: CASSSSGDSYNEQFF
D gene: -; J gene: TRBJ2-7; V gene: TRBV29-1; clone size: -; CDR3 DNA: TGCAGCGTACAGGCCACCTACGAGCAGTACTTC; CDR3 protein: CSVQATYEQYF
D gene: -; J gene: TRBJ1-6; V gene: TRBV7-2; clone size: many; CDR3 DNA: TGTGCCAGCAGCTTAACCAATTCACCCCTCCACTTT; CDR3 protein: CASSLTNSPLHF
D gene: -; J gene: TRBJ1-2; V gene: TRBV10-3; clone size: few; CDR3 DNA: TGTGCCATCAGTGAGTCGACGATTTTAGGAGTCTCCTATGGCTACACCTTC; CDR3 protein: CAISESTILGVSYGYTF
D gene: -; J gene: TRBJ2-1; V gene: TRBV7-6; clone size: -; CDR3 DNA: TGTGCCAGCAGCTTATTTGGGATATACAATGAGCAGTTCTTC; CDR3 protein: CASSLFGIYNEQFF
D gene: -; J gene: TRBJ2-7; V gene: TRBV7-2; clone size: few; CDR3 DNA: TGTGCCAGCAGCGGCCGGCCGGGACCTCCGGCGGAGCAGTACTTC; CDR3 protein: CASSGRPGPPAEQYF
D gene: TRBD1; J gene: TRBJ2-5; V gene: TRBV6-1; clone size: -; CDR3 DNA: TGTGCCAGCAGTACCCCTGACAGGGGTCCCGAGACCCAGTACTTC; CDR3 protein: CASSTPDRGPETQYF
D gene: -; J gene: TRBJ2-2; V gene: TRBV6-2/TRBV6-3; clone size: few; CDR3 DNA: TGTGCCAGCAGTCACAGGGACCGGGTGTCCGGGGAGCTGTTTTTT; CDR3 protein: CASSHRDRVSGELFF
D gene: -; J gene: TRBJ2-7; V gene: TRBV7-2; clone size: -; CDR3 DNA: TGTGCCAGCAGCTTAGGCGTAGGGAGCTCCTACGAGCAGTACTTC; CDR3 protein: CASSLGVGSSYEQYF
D gene: -; J gene: TRBJ1-5; V gene: TRBV18; clone size: -; CDR3 DNA: TGTGCCAGCTCACCCGGTTTAGTAAATCAGCCCCAGCATTTT; CDR3 protein: CASSPGLVNQPQHF
D gene: -; J gene: TRBJ1-4; V gene: TRBV7-2; clone size: few; CDR3 DNA: TGTGCCAGCAGGGCGGGAAGAGTTAATGAAAAACTGTTTTTT; CDR3 protein: CASRAGRVNEKLFF
D gene: TRBD2; J gene: TRBJ2-1; V gene: TRBV27; clone size: few; CDR3 DNA: TGTGCCAGCAGTTTAATCTCCGGCGGGAGGGCCAAGGTTGAGCAGTTCTTC; CDR3 protein: CASSLISGGRAKVEQFF